This is a list of T cell receptor beta chains from one sample in a study of cytomegalovirus exposure and HLA in healthy donors. Measured with immunoSEQ multiplex PCR; TCRdb has only the in-frame clones, and not every one. The repertoire holds around 240,000 clones, 82% seen once, with roughly 5% in the top ten. The sample consisted of PBMCs. These receptors were taken from a woman aged 40-49 years in good health and CMV-seropositive. CDR3s include the opening cysteine and the closing phenylalanine or tryptophan. D genes are given only for firm matches. Some rows mark clone size as missing; the rest say once, few, many or name a class of expanded clone.

J gene: TRBJ1-3
clone size: -
V gene: TRBV5-1
D gene: -
CDR3 DNA: TGCGCCAGCAGCTTGGCGGGGGTTGGAAACACCATATATTTT
CDR3 protein: CASSLAGVGNTIYF

J gene: TRBJ2-2
clone size: -
V gene: TRBV5-4
D gene: -
CDR3 DNA: TGTGCCAGCAGCAACCAGGCCAACACCGGGGAGCTGTTTTTT
CDR3 protein: CASSNQANTGELFF

J gene: TRBJ2-3
clone size: -
V gene: TRBV7-3
D gene: TRBD2
CDR3 DNA: TGTGCCAGCAGCTCAGGGACTAGCGGACCTAGCACAGATACGCAGTATTTT
CDR3 protein: CASSSGTSGPSTDTQYF

J gene: TRBJ1-2
clone size: few
V gene: TRBV5-8
D gene: TRBD1
CDR3 DNA: TGTGCCAGCAGCTTGGGGCAGGGGGCAAGTGGCTACACCTTC
CDR3 protein: CASSLGQGASGYTF

J gene: TRBJ2-7
clone size: -
V gene: TRBV6-5
D gene: TRBD1
CDR3 DNA: TGTGCCAGCAGTGACTTCGACAGGGGGTCCTACGAGCAGTACTTC
CDR3 protein: CASSDFDRGSYEQYF

J gene: TRBJ1-5
clone size: -
V gene: TRBV7-6
D gene: -
CDR3 DNA: TGTGCCAGCAGCTTATCCAGGGTCGATCAGCCCCAGCATTTT
CDR3 protein: CASSLSRVDQPQHF

J gene: TRBJ2-2
clone size: -
V gene: TRBV7-6
D gene: TRBD2
CDR3 DNA: TGTGCCAGCAGTCTCGGACTAGCGGGAGGCGGAAGGACCGGGGAGCTGTTTTTT
CDR3 protein: CASSLGLAGGGRTGELFF

J gene: TRBJ2-7
clone size: -
V gene: TRBV9
D gene: TRBD2
CDR3 DNA: TGTGCCAGCAGCGAGGGGGGACTAGCGGGAGTTGGGGCGTACGAGCAGTACTTC
CDR3 protein: CASSEGGLAGVGAYEQYF

J gene: TRBJ1-2
clone size: -
V gene: TRBV7-2
D gene: -
CDR3 DNA: TGTGCCAGCAGCTTAGTGCAACTACGGTACTATGGCTACACCTTC
CDR3 protein: CASSLVQLRYYGYTF

J gene: TRBJ1-5
clone size: -
V gene: TRBV6-5
D gene: -
CDR3 DNA: TGTGCCAGCAGTTCTTCAGGGGTCTGGAGCAATCAGCCCCAGCATTTT
CDR3 protein: CASSSSGVWSNQPQHF

J gene: TRBJ1-1
clone size: -
V gene: TRBV30
D gene: -
CDR3 DNA: TGTGCCTGGAGTGTGGAGCATAACACTGAAGCTTTCTTT
CDR3 protein: CAWSVEHNTEAFF

J gene: TRBJ2-2
clone size: -
V gene: TRBV10-3
D gene: -
CDR3 DNA: TGTGCCATCAGTGAGTCGCAGGGGCGCACCGGGGAGCTGTTTTTT
CDR3 protein: CAISESQGRTGELFF

J gene: TRBJ1-1
clone size: -
V gene: TRBV14
D gene: -
CDR3 DNA: TGTGCCAGCAGCCTAGACAAGGTGCGGATTGGGACTGAAGCTTTCTTT
CDR3 protein: CASSLDKVRIGTEAFF

J gene: TRBJ1-2
clone size: -
V gene: TRBV2
D gene: TRBD1
CDR3 DNA: TGTGCCAGCGTGGGACAGGGCTCTGGCTACACCTTC
CDR3 protein: CASVGQGSGYTF

J gene: TRBJ2-7
clone size: -
V gene: TRBV28
D gene: -
CDR3 DNA: TGTGCCAGCAGACAAACTGACTCGTACCGCTCCTACGAGCAGTACTTC
CDR3 protein: CASRQTDSYRSYEQYF

J gene: TRBJ1-2
clone size: -
V gene: TRBV19
D gene: -
CDR3 DNA: TGTGCCAGTAAAGGGGGAGCTAACTATGGCTACACCTTC
CDR3 protein: CASKGGANYGYTF

J gene: TRBJ1-4
clone size: -
V gene: TRBV5-1
D gene: -
CDR3 DNA: TGCGCCAGCAGCTTGGTCGGAGATGAAAAACTGTTTTTT
CDR3 protein: CASSLVGDEKLFF

J gene: TRBJ1-1
clone size: -
V gene: TRBV6-5
D gene: -
CDR3 DNA: TGTGCCAGCAAGATTGGCGGATTCATGAACACTGAAGCTTTCTTT
CDR3 protein: CASKIGGFMNTEAFF

J gene: TRBJ1-6
clone size: -
V gene: TRBV19
D gene: -
CDR3 DNA: TGTGCCAGTAGATTTGAAGGCGGCTATAATTCACCCCTCCACTTT
CDR3 protein: CASRFEGGYNSPLHF

J gene: TRBJ1-2
clone size: -
V gene: TRBV7-3
D gene: TRBD1
CDR3 DNA: TGTGCCAGCAGCTTAACGGGACAGGGGGCGGGGGGCTACACCTTC
CDR3 protein: CASSLTGQGAGGYTF

J gene: TRBJ2-3
clone size: -
V gene: TRBV15
D gene: -
CDR3 DNA: TGTGCCACCAGCTCCTTGGGGACACCTAGCACAGATACGCAGTATTTT
CDR3 protein: CATSSLGTPSTDTQYF

J gene: TRBJ2-1
clone size: -
V gene: TRBV19
D gene: TRBD2
CDR3 DNA: TGTGCCAGTAGTGCCCTAGGGGGACTAGCCTACAATGAGCAGTTCTTC
CDR3 protein: CASSALGGLAYNEQFF

J gene: TRBJ1-4
clone size: few
V gene: TRBV5-4
D gene: -
CDR3 DNA: TGTGCCAGCAGCTTACGGCAGGGGCCAACTAATGAAAAACTGTTTTTT
CDR3 protein: CASSLRQGPTNEKLFF

J gene: TRBJ2-5
clone size: few
V gene: TRBV20-1
D gene: -
CDR3 DNA: TGCAGTGCCCTTCGGAGGGAGCAGTACTTC
CDR3 protein: CSALRREQYF

J gene: TRBJ2-1
clone size: -
V gene: TRBV6-5
D gene: TRBD2
CDR3 DNA: TGTGCCAGCAGTTACGGGCTAGCGGGGTGGAATGAGCAGTTCTTC
CDR3 protein: CASSYGLAGWNEQFF

J gene: TRBJ2-2
clone size: few
V gene: TRBV4-1
D gene: -
CDR3 DNA: TGCGCCAGCCTAGGAAGCGGGGAGCTGTTTTTT
CDR3 protein: CASLGSGELFF

J gene: TRBJ2-1
clone size: -
V gene: TRBV7-9
D gene: TRBD2
CDR3 DNA: TGTTCCAGCAGTTTGGGACTAGCGCACGCCGAGCAGTTCTTC
CDR3 protein: CSSSLGLAHAEQFF

J gene: TRBJ1-2
clone size: once
V gene: TRBV2
D gene: -
CDR3 DNA: TGTGCCAGCAGTGCGGGCGGGCCTCCCTATGGCTACACCTTC
CDR3 protein: CASSAGGPPYGYTF

J gene: TRBJ1-1
clone size: -
V gene: TRBV7-3
D gene: TRBD1
CDR3 DNA: TGTGCCAGCAGCCCTGAGACAGGGGGAAGCACTGAAGCTTTCTTT
CDR3 protein: CASSPETGGSTEAFF

J gene: TRBJ2-1
clone size: -
V gene: TRBV4-3
D gene: TRBD2
CDR3 DNA: TGCGCCAGCAGCCAAGTGTGGACTAGCGGGGATGAGCAGTTCTTC
CDR3 protein: CASSQVWTSGDEQFF

J gene: TRBJ1-2
clone size: -
V gene: TRBV7-9
D gene: -
CDR3 DNA: TGTGCCAGCAGCTTAGGGGGGGGTGAGTCCTATGGCTACACCTTC
CDR3 protein: CASSLGGGESYGYTF

J gene: TRBJ2-2
clone size: -
V gene: TRBV7-3
D gene: TRBD1
CDR3 DNA: TGTGCCAGCAGCCCACGGAGGCCGGGACAGGGCACCGGGAAGCTGTTTTTT
CDR3 protein: CASSPRRPGQGTGKLFF

J gene: TRBJ2-6
clone size: -
V gene: TRBV27
D gene: TRBD1
CDR3 DNA: TGTGCCAGCAGTTTATCGGGGACAGGGGGTTCTGGGGCCAACGTCCTGACTTTC
CDR3 protein: CASSLSGTGGSGANVLTF

J gene: TRBJ2-7
clone size: few
V gene: TRBV19
D gene: -
CDR3 DNA: TGTGCCAGTAGTATTCGAGGGAAGTACGAGCAGTACTTC
CDR3 protein: CASSIRGKYEQYF

J gene: TRBJ1-1
clone size: -
V gene: TRBV10-3
D gene: -
CDR3 DNA: TGTGCCATCAGAAGGGACAAAAGGGGGACTGAAGCTTTCTTT
CDR3 protein: CAIRRDKRGTEAFF

J gene: TRBJ2-1
clone size: -
V gene: TRBV19
D gene: -
CDR3 DNA: TGTGCCAGTAGTATTATACAGCCTGCATACAATGAGCAGTTCTTC
CDR3 protein: CASSIIQPAYNEQFF

J gene: TRBJ1-1
clone size: -
V gene: TRBV7-9
D gene: -
CDR3 DNA: TGTGCCAGCAGCCTCGGTCGGGAGATAGATGAAGCTTTCTTT
CDR3 protein: CASSLGREIDEAFF

J gene: TRBJ1-3
clone size: -
V gene: TRBV7-3
D gene: -
CDR3 DNA: TGTGCCAGCAGCTCCCCTGGGGGAGGAGGAAACACCATATATTTT
CDR3 protein: CASSSPGGGGNTIYF

J gene: TRBJ2-7
clone size: once
V gene: TRBV7-2
D gene: TRBD2
CDR3 DNA: TGTGCCAGCAGCTCCTCAGCGGGGGGGACGTACGAGCAGTACTTC
CDR3 protein: CASSSSAGGTYEQYF

J gene: TRBJ1-5
clone size: -
V gene: TRBV11-2
D gene: -
CDR3 DNA: TGTGCCAGCAGCTCAATCGGGCGGGGAAGGCAGCCCCAGCATTTT
CDR3 protein: CASSSIGRGRQPQHF

J gene: TRBJ2-1
clone size: -
V gene: TRBV7-2
D gene: -
CDR3 DNA: TGTGCCAGCAGCTTAGCGCGGGCGGGGTCCAATGAGCAGTTCTTC
CDR3 protein: CASSLARAGSNEQFF

J gene: TRBJ1-1
clone size: -
V gene: TRBV27
D gene: -
CDR3 DNA: TGTGCCAGCAGTTTTTCGTGGAACACTGAAGCTTTCTTT
CDR3 protein: CASSFSWNTEAFF

J gene: TRBJ1-5
clone size: -
V gene: TRBV7-2
D gene: -
CDR3 DNA: TGTGCCAGCAGCTCGGCCTCCCTTAGGGGGGGTCAGCCCCAGCATTTT
CDR3 protein: CASSSASLRGGQPQHF

J gene: TRBJ1-2
clone size: few
V gene: TRBV4-1
D gene: TRBD1
CDR3 DNA: TGCGCCAGCAGCCAAGATCGGGACAGGGATTACACCTTC
CDR3 protein: CASSQDRDRDYTF

J gene: TRBJ2-1
clone size: -
V gene: TRBV5-1
D gene: -
CDR3 DNA: TGCGCCAGCAGCTTGTTTATACTCACAGGGAGTAGCAATGAGCAGTTCTTC
CDR3 protein: CASSLFILTGSSNEQFF